This T cell receptor (beta chain) was captured in a study of blood T cell repertoires in COVID-19. At the level of the study: Whether acute or convalescent, the COVID-19 samples came from the United States, Italy and Spain. Nucleic acid was either cDNA or gDNA, and it came from T cells, B-cell-depleted T cells, or PBMCs.

Study processing details: Reference gene primers were amplified, and this amplification served to estimate nucleated cell counts. Using immunoSEQ multiplex PCR, the repertoire was profiled, and TCRdb retains in-frame clones only, with some absent. From that table come the V and J calls and clone size; the DNA was used to work out D and trimming. The repertoire consists of 30,000 to 45,000 clones, with roughly 78% occurring once and the leading ten covering about 30%. This CDR3 comprises 15 residues. The V end was cut by 8 bases, the J end by 0 bases, with 14 bases between. Germline CDR1 and CDR2: MNHEY and SVGAGI.

The TCR originated in a man in his fifties or sixties with acute or convalescent COVID-19. The V call is TRBV6-5, the J call TRBJ1-5, with TRBD1 as a possible D gene (6 bases). The source material was peripheral blood. As DNA, the CDR3 is TGTGCCAGCTGGACAGCACAATATAGCAATCAGCCCCAGCATTTT. It yields the protein CASWTAQYSNQPQHF.